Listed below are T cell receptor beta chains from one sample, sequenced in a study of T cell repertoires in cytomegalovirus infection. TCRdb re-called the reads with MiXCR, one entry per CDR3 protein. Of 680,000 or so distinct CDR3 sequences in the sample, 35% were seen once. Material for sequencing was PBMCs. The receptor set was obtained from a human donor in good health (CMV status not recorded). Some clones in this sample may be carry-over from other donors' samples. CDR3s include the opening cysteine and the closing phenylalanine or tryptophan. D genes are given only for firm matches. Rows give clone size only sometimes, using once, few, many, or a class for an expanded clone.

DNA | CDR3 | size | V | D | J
TGTGCCAGCAGTCTAAGCGGGAGGGGAGAGGGGGAGCAGTTCTTC | CASSLSGRGEGEQFF | NA | TRBV12-3/TRBV12-4 | TRBD2 | TRBJ2-1
TGCGCCAGCAGCATGGACAGGCGGAACACCGGGGAGCTGTTTTTT | CASSMDRRNTGELFF | NA | TRBV5-1 | TRBD1 | TRBJ2-2
TGTGCCAGCAGCCTCGACGCTAGCGGGGGGACAGAAGAGATCCAGTACTTC | CASSLDASGGTEEIQYF | NA | TRBV6-2/TRBV6-3 | TRBD2 | TRBJ2-5
TGCGCCAGCAGCCAAGATTCGGCAGGGGGTAGCTCCTACAATGAGCAGTTCTTC | CASSQDSAGGSSYNEQFF | few | TRBV4-1 | TRBD1 | TRBJ2-1
TGCAGTGCTGCCCAGGGACAGGGAATGAAGTATCAGCCCCAGCATTTT | CSAAQGQGMKYQPQHF | NA | TRBV20-1 | TRBD1 | TRBJ1-5
TGCAGTGCCCAGCGGGAGGGATACACCGGGGAGCTGTTTTTT | CSAQREGYTGELFF | once | TRBV20-1 | TRBD2 | TRBJ2-2
TGTGCCATCAGTTTGGAGGGGCTGATTCAGCCCCAGCATTTT | CAISLEGLIQPQHF | NA | TRBV10-3 | NA | TRBJ1-5
TGTGCCAGCGGAGGGGGCAGGACTGAAGCTTTCTTT | CASGGGRTEAFF | few | TRBV28 | TRBD1 | TRBJ1-1
TGTGCCAGCAGTTACTCGAGACAGGACGGAGGGGAGCAGTACTTC | CASSYSRQDGGEQYF | NA | TRBV6-6 | NA | TRBJ2-7
TGCGCCAGCAGATTAAAGGGGATGGAGACCCAGTACTTC | CASRLKGMETQYF | NA | TRBV5-1 | NA | TRBJ2-5
TGTGCCAGCAGCCTCACTAGTCTCTACGAGCAGTACTTC | CASSLTSLYEQYF | once | TRBV6-2/TRBV6-3 | NA | TRBJ2-7
TGTGCCAGCAGCTTTCTAGCGGTCCCCTACAATGAGCAGTTCTTC | CASSFLAVPYNEQFF | few | TRBV7-6 | TRBD2 | TRBJ2-1
TGTGCCAGCAGCCAAGATCCGGGAGGGTCGGATACGCAGTATTTT | CASSQDPGGSDTQYF | once | TRBV4-2 | TRBD2 | TRBJ2-3
TGTGCCAGAAGCACCTCCGTAGGACAGGGCCCCACTGAAACTTTCTTT | CARSTSVGQGPTETFF | NA | TRBV13 | TRBD1 | TRBJ1-1
TGTGCCAGCAGTGAAAGCAGGGGGCCGCTCAATGAAAAACTGTTTTTT | CASSESRGPLNEKLFF | NA | TRBV6-1 | TRBD1 | TRBJ1-4
TGTGCCAGCAGTCTAGGGCAAGGATTAGCCAAAAACATTCAGTACTTC | CASSLGQGLAKNIQYF | many | TRBV7-8 | NA | TRBJ2-4
TGTGCCAGCAGCTTAGAGGGGACAATGGGGACCCAGTACTTC | CASSLEGTMGTQYF | many | TRBV7-2 | NA | TRBJ2-5
TGTGCCAGCAGTTTCGCGGGCACTGAAGCTTTCTTT | CASSFAGTEAFF | NA | TRBV27 | NA | TRBJ1-1
TGCGCCAGCAGCCCCTTGCGGCCCGACAGGGACATTCAGTACTTC | CASSPLRPDRDIQYF | NA | TRBV5-1 | TRBD1 | TRBJ2-4
TGTGCCAGCGTGGTAGCGGGTGTTCAAGAGACCCAGTACTTC | CASVVAGVQETQYF | NA | TRBV28 | TRBD2 | TRBJ2-5
TGTGCCAGCAGTTTTGCCGGAGACGAGCAGTACTTC | CASSFAGDEQYF | NA | TRBV12-3/TRBV12-4 | NA | TRBJ2-7
TGTGCCAGCAGCTTAAGTAACAGGGAAGCTTTCTTT | CASSLSNREAFF | NA | TRBV7-9 | NA | TRBJ1-1
TGTGCCAGCAGTGCTAGCGGGGCCTCCACCGGGGAGCTGTTTTTT | CASSASGASTGELFF | NA | TRBV6-4 | TRBD2 | TRBJ2-2
TGTGCCAGCAGCGTAAATCTCGGGACCTCCCTGCCCACTGAAGCTTTCTTT | CASSVNLGTSLPTEAFF | NA | TRBV9 | NA | TRBJ1-1
TGCAGCGCCCCCGGGACAGGGGGCGCGGAGGGTGAAAAACTGTTTTTT | CSAPGTGGAEGEKLFF | NA | TRBV29-1 | TRBD1 | TRBJ1-4
TGTGCCACCAGCAGAGATCCGTCGGAGACCCAGTACTTC | CATSRDPSETQYF | NA | TRBV15 | NA | TRBJ2-5
TGTGCCAGCAGCGCCGAGAGTTGGACTAGCGGGACCGTGCAGTACTTC | CASSAESWTSGTVQYF | NA | TRBV9 | TRBD2 | TRBJ2-7
TGTGCCAGCAGCTTAGCGCAGGGTGGCGAGCAGTACTTC | CASSLAQGGEQYF | many | TRBV7-6 | NA | TRBJ2-7
TGTGCCAGCAGTTCAGGGACAGGGATCGGGGAGCAGTACTTC | CASSSGTGIGEQYF | NA | TRBV12-3/TRBV12-4 | TRBD1 | TRBJ2-7
TGTGCCCTACGAAGCCAAGGGTCGTACACCGGGGAGCTGTTTTTT | CALRSQGSYTGELFF | NA | TRBV28 | NA | TRBJ2-2
TGCAGTGCTAGAGATCACAGGGACTACTCTGGGGCCAACGTCCTGACTTTC | CSARDHRDYSGANVLTF | NA | TRBV20-1 | NA | TRBJ2-6
TGTGCCAGCAGCCAAGAAGCTAGCGGGAGAGCTAATGAGCAGTTCTTC | CASSQEASGRANEQFF | few | TRBV3-1 | TRBD2 | TRBJ2-1
TGTGCCAGCAGCCAACTGGGGGGTGTTTGGAACACTGAAGCTTTCTTT | CASSQLGGVWNTEAFF | few | TRBV7-6 | NA | TRBJ1-1
TGTGCCAGCAGCCCATCGTGGGGGGCGAACACCGGGGAGCTGTTTTTT | CASSPSWGANTGELFF | few | TRBV7-3 | NA | TRBJ2-2
TGTGCCAGCAAGACTAGCGGGGGATCCAGGGAGCAGTTCTTC | CASKTSGGSREQFF | few | TRBV7-3 | TRBD2 | TRBJ2-1
TGTGCCAGCAGCTTAGGTCTAGAGGCCTATAATGAAAAACTGTTTTTT | CASSLGLEAYNEKLFF | NA | TRBV7-8 | NA | TRBJ1-4
TGCAGTGCTAGATTTCAGGGGGAGAGCAATGAGCAGTTCTTC | CSARFQGESNEQFF | NA | TRBV20-1 | TRBD1 | TRBJ2-1
TGTGCCACCCGGGCGTCAAACTACAATGAGCAGTTCTTC | CATRASNYNEQFF | NA | TRBV24-1 | NA | TRBJ2-1
TGTGCCGGAGGACGGAGGAGAAAGGTTGAAGCTTTCTTT | CAGGRRRKVEAFF | many | TRBV28 | NA | TRBJ1-1
TGTGCCAGCACCGCTCCGGACAGAGTTCGAGTCACTGAAGCTTTCTTT | CASTAPDRVRVTEAFF | NA | TRBV12-3/TRBV12-4 | NA | TRBJ1-1